This TCR beta chain was observed in a study of cytomegalovirus exposure and HLA in healthy donors. The germline gives CDR1 ENHRY, CDR2 SYGVKD. CDR3 size: 15 residues. Study-level findings and limits: When analyzed later, a missense DCLRE1C variant was found to be linked to TCR beta V- and J-gene trimming. TCR beta V segments were, for the most part, productive about 87% or about 30% of the time in an earlier analysis. The authors later found TCR association rates varying by HLA locus, with DRB1 most and HLA-C fewest. Exclusion as indistinguishable affected some V segments, including TRBV6-2 and TRBV6-3.

Vbeta (60) and Jbeta (13) primers were used in the PCR. The assay was immunoSEQ multiplex PCR, and TCRdb's table has in-frame clones only and misses some. The sample contains 97,000 or so clones, around a tenth of which appear only once. A word on this clone: Antigen: not known.

This TCR came from a man in his fifties in good health and CMV-seropositive. The chain couples TRBV10-3 to TRBJ1-5; unclear D gene. The sample taken for sequencing was PBMCs. The CDR3 loop is CVSKEGLEPNQPQHF. As DNA, the CDR3 is TGTGTCTCAAAGGAGGGCCTGGAGCCCAATCAGCCCCAGCATTTT.